This is a list of T cell receptor beta chains from one sample in a study of T cell repertoires in cytomegalovirus infection. From the reads, TCRdb called clonotypes with MiXCR, one entry per CDR3 protein. This table has approximately 320,000 distinct CDR3 sequences, 8% to 10% appearing once. Sequencing was done on a sample of PBMCs. The receptors stem from a human donor in good health (CMV status not recorded). Some clones in this sample may be carry-over from other donors' samples. Each CDR3 is given with its conserved first and last residue. The D gene is left open where the match is weak. Expanded clones get a size class; other rows say once, few or many, or leave the size out.

J gene,V gene,clone size,D gene,CDR3 DNA,CDR3 protein
TRBJ2-1,TRBV11-2,many,NA,TGTGCCAGCAGCCGAGCGGGCTCGAACTACAATGAGCAGTTCTTC,CASSRAGSNYNEQFF
TRBJ2-3,TRBV20-1,NA,TRBD2,TGCAGTGCTACAGGACTAGCGGGATCCACAGATACGCAGTATTTT,CSATGLAGSTDTQYF
TRBJ1-2,TRBV20-1,few,NA,TGCAGTGCCATACAGGGAGGAACGAACTATGGCTACACCTTC,CSAIQGGTNYGYTF
TRBJ1-1,TRBV2,NA,NA,TGTGCCAGCAGCCAATATCAGGGGATCAACACTGAAGCTTTCTTT,CASSQYQGINTEAFF
TRBJ1-1,TRBV7-2,many,TRBD1,TGTGCCAGCAGCCCCGGACAGGGGGCGCAAACTGAAGCTTTCTTT,CASSPGQGAQTEAFF
TRBJ2-5,TRBV6-1,many,NA,TGTGCCAGCAGCCGCCCCGGGGGGCGAGGAGAGACCCAGTACTTC,CASSRPGGRGETQYF
TRBJ1-2,TRBV7-2,many,NA,TGTGCCAGCAGCTTAGTACCAGGTTCAAGCGTTTTTGGCTACACCTTC,CASSLVPGSSVFGYTF
TRBJ2-3,TRBV5-6,NA,NA,TGTGCCAGCAGCATCCGGGACGGCGGGGATACGCAGTATTTT,CASSIRDGGDTQYF
TRBJ2-2,TRBV7-6,many,TRBD2,TGTGCCAGCAGCGAGGGACTAGCGGGAGCTGCCGGGGAGCTGTTTTTT,CASSEGLAGAAGELFF
TRBJ2-2,TRBV6-5,many,NA,TGTGCCAGCAGTTACAAACCCGGGGAGCTGTTTTTT,CASSYKPGELFF
TRBJ1-4,TRBV28,once,NA,TGTGCCAGCAGGCGCCGGCAGGGGTGGATTGAAAAACTGTTTTTT,CASRRRQGWIEKLFF
TRBJ1-2,TRBV20-1,few,NA,TGCAGTGCTAGAGATTTACAGACCTACACCTTC,CSARDLQTYTF
TRBJ2-7,TRBV7-2,NA,NA,TGTGCCAGCAGCATAGGGGGGGCTAGCGCACCCTACGAGCAGTACTTC,CASSIGGASAPYEQYF
TRBJ1-2,TRBV18,NA,NA,TGTGCCAGCTCACCAGGTCAGGGATTAGGAGGCTACACCTTC,CASSPGQGLGGYTF
TRBJ1-3,TRBV6-1,NA,TRBD1,TGTGCCAGCAGTGACCCCGGGACAGGGGAAAACACCATATATTTT,CASSDPGTGENTIYF